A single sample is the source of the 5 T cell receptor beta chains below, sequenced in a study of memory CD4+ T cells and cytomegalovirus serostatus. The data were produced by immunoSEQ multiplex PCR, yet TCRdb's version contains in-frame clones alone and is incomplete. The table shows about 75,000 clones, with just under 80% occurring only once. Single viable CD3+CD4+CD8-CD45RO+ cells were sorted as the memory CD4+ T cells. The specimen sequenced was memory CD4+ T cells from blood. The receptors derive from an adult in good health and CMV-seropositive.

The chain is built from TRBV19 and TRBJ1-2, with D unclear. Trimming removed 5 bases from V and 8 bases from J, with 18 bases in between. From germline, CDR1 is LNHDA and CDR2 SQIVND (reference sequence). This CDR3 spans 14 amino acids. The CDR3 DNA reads TGTGCCAGTAGTGCCGCCCGGACGTTGTTGGGCTACACCTTC. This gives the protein CASSAARTLLGYTF.

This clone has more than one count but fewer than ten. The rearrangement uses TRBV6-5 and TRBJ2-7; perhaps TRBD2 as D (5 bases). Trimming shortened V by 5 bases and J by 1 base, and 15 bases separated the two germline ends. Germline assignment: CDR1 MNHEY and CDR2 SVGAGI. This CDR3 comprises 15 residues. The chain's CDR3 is CASSPTTPLSYEQYV. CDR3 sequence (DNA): TGTGCCAGCAGTCCGACTACTCCCTTATCCTACGAGCAGTACGTC.

In DNA, the CDR3 is TGTGCCAGCAGTTTCTCGGGAGGATGGGGAGAGAACACTGAAGCTTTCTTT. Protein: CASSFSGGWGENTEAFF. J is TRBJ1-1 and V is TRBV27; D ambiguous. Looked up from germline, CDR1 is MNHEY and CDR2 is SMNVEV (reference sequence). This CDR3 region has 17 residues. With 3 bases removed from V and 1 base from J, the gap between germline ends came to 18 bases.

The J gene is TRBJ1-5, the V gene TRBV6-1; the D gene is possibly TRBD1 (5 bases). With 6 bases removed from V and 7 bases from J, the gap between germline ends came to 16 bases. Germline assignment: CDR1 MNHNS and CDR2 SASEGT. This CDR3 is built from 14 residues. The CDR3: CASRQAGDGQPQHF. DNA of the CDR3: TGTGCCAGCAGACAGGCCGGGGATGGCCAGCCCCAGCATTTT.

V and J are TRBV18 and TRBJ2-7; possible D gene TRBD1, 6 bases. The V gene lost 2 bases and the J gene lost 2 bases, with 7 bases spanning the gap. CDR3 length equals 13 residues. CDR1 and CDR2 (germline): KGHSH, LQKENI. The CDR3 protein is CASSPRDTYEQYF. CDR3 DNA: TGTGCCAGCTCACCAAGGGACACCTACGAGCAGTACTTC.